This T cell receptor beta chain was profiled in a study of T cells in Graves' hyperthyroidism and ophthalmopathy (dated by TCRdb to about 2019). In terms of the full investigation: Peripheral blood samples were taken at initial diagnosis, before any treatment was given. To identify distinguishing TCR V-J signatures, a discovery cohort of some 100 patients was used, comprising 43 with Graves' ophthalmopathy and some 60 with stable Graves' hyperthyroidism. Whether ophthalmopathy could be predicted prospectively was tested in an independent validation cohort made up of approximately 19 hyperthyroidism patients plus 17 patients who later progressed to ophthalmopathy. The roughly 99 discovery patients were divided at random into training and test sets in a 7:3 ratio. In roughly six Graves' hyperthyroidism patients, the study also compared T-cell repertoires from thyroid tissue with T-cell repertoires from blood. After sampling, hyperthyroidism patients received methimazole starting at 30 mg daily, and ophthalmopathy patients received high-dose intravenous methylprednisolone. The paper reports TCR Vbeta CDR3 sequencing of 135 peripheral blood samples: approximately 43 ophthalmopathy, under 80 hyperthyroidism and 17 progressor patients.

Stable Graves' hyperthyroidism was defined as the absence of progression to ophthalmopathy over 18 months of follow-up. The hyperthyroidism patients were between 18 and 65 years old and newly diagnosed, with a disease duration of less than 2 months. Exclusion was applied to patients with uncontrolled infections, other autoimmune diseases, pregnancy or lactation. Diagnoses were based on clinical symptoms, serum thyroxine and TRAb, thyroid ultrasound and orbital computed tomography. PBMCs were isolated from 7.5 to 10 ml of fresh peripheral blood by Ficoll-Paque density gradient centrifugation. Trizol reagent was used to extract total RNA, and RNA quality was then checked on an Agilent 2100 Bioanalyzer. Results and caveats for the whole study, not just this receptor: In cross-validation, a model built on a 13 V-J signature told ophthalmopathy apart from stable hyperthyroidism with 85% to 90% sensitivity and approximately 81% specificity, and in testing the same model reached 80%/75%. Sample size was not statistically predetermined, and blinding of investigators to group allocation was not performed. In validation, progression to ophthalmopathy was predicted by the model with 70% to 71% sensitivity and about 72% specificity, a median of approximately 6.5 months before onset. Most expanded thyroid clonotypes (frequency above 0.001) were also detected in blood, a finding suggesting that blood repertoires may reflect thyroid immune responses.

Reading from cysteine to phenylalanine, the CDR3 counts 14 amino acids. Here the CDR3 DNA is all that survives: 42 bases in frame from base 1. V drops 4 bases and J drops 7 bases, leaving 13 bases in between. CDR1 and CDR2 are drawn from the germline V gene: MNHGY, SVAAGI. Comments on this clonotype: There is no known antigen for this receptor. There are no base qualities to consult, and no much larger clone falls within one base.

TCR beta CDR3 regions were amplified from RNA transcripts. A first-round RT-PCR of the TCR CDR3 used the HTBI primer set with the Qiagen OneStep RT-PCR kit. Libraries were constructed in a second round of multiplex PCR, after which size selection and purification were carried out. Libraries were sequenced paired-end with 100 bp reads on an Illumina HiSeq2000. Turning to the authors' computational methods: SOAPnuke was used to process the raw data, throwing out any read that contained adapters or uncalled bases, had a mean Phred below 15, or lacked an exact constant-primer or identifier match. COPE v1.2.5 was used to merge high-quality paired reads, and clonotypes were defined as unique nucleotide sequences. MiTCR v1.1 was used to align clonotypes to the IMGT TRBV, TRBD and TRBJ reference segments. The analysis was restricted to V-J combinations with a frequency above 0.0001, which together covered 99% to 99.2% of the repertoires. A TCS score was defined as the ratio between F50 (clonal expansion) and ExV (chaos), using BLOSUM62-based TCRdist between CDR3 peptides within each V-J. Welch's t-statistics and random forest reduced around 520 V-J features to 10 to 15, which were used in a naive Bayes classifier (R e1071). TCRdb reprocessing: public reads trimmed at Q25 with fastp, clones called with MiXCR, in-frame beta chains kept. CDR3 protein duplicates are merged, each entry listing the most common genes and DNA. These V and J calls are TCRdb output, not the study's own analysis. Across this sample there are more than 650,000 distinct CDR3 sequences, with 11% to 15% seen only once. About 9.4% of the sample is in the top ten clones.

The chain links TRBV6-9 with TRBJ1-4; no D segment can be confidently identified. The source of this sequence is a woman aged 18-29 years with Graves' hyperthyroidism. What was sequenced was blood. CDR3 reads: CASSSTARSEKLFF. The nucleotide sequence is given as TGTGCCAGCAGTTCCACCGCCAGGTCTGAAAAACTGTTTTTT.